The 18 T cell receptor beta chains in this list originate from one sample, sequenced in a study of PD-1 blockade in classical Hodgkin lymphoma. The assay was immunoSEQ multiplex PCR, and TCRdb's table has in-frame clones only and misses some. The sample carries about 97,000 clones, over 70% recorded once. Brentuximab vedotin exposure varied, and every patient relapsed after autologous stem cell transplantation. Here the sequenced sample was peripheral blood mononuclear cells (PBMCs), taken at baseline. The receptor set was obtained from a human donor with classical Hodgkin lymphoma.

The chain couples TRBV6-1 to TRBJ1-1; no firm D call. Germline CDR1 and CDR2: MNHNS and SASEGT. CDR3 length equals 16 residues. V shed 2 bases and J shed 5 bases, with 18 bases lying between them. The chain's CDR3 is CASSELPVGIGTEAFF. Here the CDR3 DNA reads TGTGCCAGCAGTGAACTCCCCGTAGGAATAGGAACTGAAGCTTTCTTT.

Here the CDR3 reads CASSIRESGVEAFF. CDR3 sequence (DNA): TGTGCCAGTAGTATTCGGGAATCCGGGGTTGAAGCTTTCTTT. The chain couples TRBV19 to TRBJ1-1; D gene ambiguous. CDR1 is LNHDA and CDR2 is SQIVND in the germline V gene (reference sequence). Trimming removed 3 bases at V and 7 bases at J, with 15 bases between. The CDR3 consists of 14 residues.

A remark on this clone: Distinct nucleotide sequences in the sample also encode this CDR3. The V and J genes are TRBV27 and TRBJ2-7, with 7 bases lining up with TRBD2. There are 13 residues in the CDR3. CDR1 and CDR2 (germline): MNHEY, SMNVEV (reference sequence). V shed 5 bases, J shed 1 base, and the junction held 2 bases outside the gene matches. For the CDR3, the DNA is TGTGCCAGCAGTCCTAGCGGTTCCTACGAGCAGTACTTC. Translating gives CASSPSGSYEQYF.

This rearrangement joins TRBV27 to TRBJ2-2; 7 bases fit TRBD2. This CDR3 comprises 17 residues. Germline CDR1 and CDR2: MNHEY and SMNVEV (reference sequence). V gave up 2 bases and J gave up 4 bases; unmatched junction bases: 10. As DNA, the CDR3 is TGTGCCAGCAGTTTAGGCGGGGAGGGGCGCGGCACCGGGGAGCTGTTTTTT. As protein: CASSLGGEGRGTGELFF.

The rearrangement uses TRBV7-8 and TRBJ1-5; D gene uncertain. Germline V gene lookup returns CDR1 SGHVS and CDR2 FQNEAQ. V dropped 4 bases and J dropped 5 bases, with 9 bases sitting between them. The CDR3 consists of 13 residues. The CDR3: CASSSLPYQPQHF. The CDR3 coding sequence is TGTGCCAGCAGCTCCCTGCCCTATCAGCCCCAGCATTTT.

The V and J genes are TRBV19 and TRBJ2-7; D unresolved. V lost 3 bases and J 4 bases, leaving 13 bases between the germline ends. The germline V gene has CDR1 LNHDA and CDR2 SQIVND (reference sequence). The CDR3 is 14 residues long. The CDR3 spells CASSITAGQYEQYF. DNA of the CDR3: TGTGCCAGTAGTATCACGGCAGGTCAATACGAGCAGTACTTC.

The chain is built from TRBV14 and TRBJ2-2; 7 positions match TRBD1. Trimming took 4 bases from V and 0 from J; bases not matched to a gene: 5. This CDR3 spans 16 amino acids. In germline, CDR1 is SGHDN, CDR2 FVKESK. The CDR3 DNA follows: TGTGCCAGCAGCCCCGAGGGACAGCCGAACACCGGGGAGCTGTTTTTT. This sequence encodes CASSPEGQPNTGELFF.

The chain carries TRBV11-3 and TRBJ2-2; no firm D call. The CDR3 runs to 13 residues. V was pared by 5 bases and J by 5 bases, with 9 bases between. Germline V gene lookup returns CDR1 SGHNT and CDR2 YENEEA. The CDR3: CASSRGRTGELFF. The CDR3 bases are TGTGCCAGCAGCAGAGGACGGACCGGGGAGCTGTTTTTT.

There are a few counts of this clone. This CDR3 reads CASSLRTGLDEQYF. The CDR3 coding sequence is TGTGCCAGCAGCCTCCGGACAGGGCTCGACGAGCAGTACTTC. This chain connects TRBV27 to TRBJ2-7; TRBD1 matches at 8 bases. CDR1 and CDR2 (germline): MNHEY, SMNVEV (reference sequence). V gave up 6 bases and J gave up 5 bases; unmatched junction bases: 9. The CDR3 sequence is 14 residues long.

This clone appeared once. V usage is TRBV11-3 and J usage is TRBJ1-3; the D is unclear. The CDR3 contains 13 residues. V was shortened by 6 bases and J by 0 bases, with 6 bases between the two germline ends. Germline V gene lookup returns CDR1 SGHNT and CDR2 YENEEA. As DNA, the CDR3 is TGTGCCAGCAGGATGATCTCTGGAAACACCATATATTTT. The encoded protein is CASRMISGNTIYF.

The V and J genes are TRBV10-3 and TRBJ1-1, with D tentatively TRBD1 (6 bases). This CDR3 is built from 13 residues. Trimming removed 5 bases at V and 3 bases at J, with 10 bases between. Per germline, CDR1 ENHRY and CDR2 SYGVKD. The CDR3 coding sequence is TGTGCCATCAGTCAGGGGATGGACACTGAAGCTTTCTTT. As protein: CAISQGMDTEAFF.

V usage is TRBV15 and J usage is TRBJ2-7; the D is unclear. The germline V and J ends were trimmed by 5 bases and 5 bases, with 13 bases remaining between them. The length of the CDR3 is 13 residues. From germline, CDR1 is LNHNV and CDR2 YYDKDF (reference sequence). CDR3 nucleotides: TGTGCCACCAGCCCCCGCGGAATGGACGAGCAGTACTTC. It yields the protein CATSPRGMDEQYF.

This sequence joins TRBV29-1 and TRBJ2-3, with 10 bases fitting TRBD1. The CDR3 spans 15 residues. CDR1 is SQVTM, CDR2 ANQGSEA, per germline. The V gene end was trimmed by 6 bases and the J gene end by 1 base; junction bases not matched to a gene: 7. The CDR3 region is CSVTGTGARTDTQYF. CDR3 in DNA: TGCAGCGTAACCGGGACAGGGGCCCGCACAGATACGCAGTATTTT.

Turning to this clone: In the same sample, other DNA sequences code for this CDR3. The V and J genes are TRBV2 and TRBJ2-5; D is possibly TRBD2 (7 bases). The CDR3 covers 13 residues. The ends were cut back, 4 bases at V and 5 bases at J, with 11 bases in the middle. Germline CDR1 SNHLY, CDR2 FYNNEI. This CDR3 reads CASSGGGLETQYF. DNA for the CDR3: TGTGCCAGCAGTGGGGGGGGGCTGGAGACCCAGTACTTC.

This clone was seen only once. CDR3 sequence reads: CASSFTDYSGNTIYF. In nucleotides, the CDR3 is TGTGCCAGCAGTTTTACTGATTACTCTGGAAACACCATATATTTT. This sequence joins TRBV5-5 and TRBJ1-3; D is ambiguous. V was clipped by 5 bases and J by 0 bases, with 12 bases between them. Germline values: CDR1 SGHKS, CDR2 YYEKEE (reference sequence). The CDR3 is made up of 15 amino acids.

This clone has just one count. J is TRBJ1-5 and V is TRBV6-1; D is possibly TRBD1 (5 bases). Germline CDR1 is MNHNS and CDR2 is SASEGT. The CDR3 sequence is 15 residues long. V lost 3 bases and J 5 bases, leaving 14 bases between the germline ends. CDR3 protein: CASSEHQGTYQPQHF. The DNA of the CDR3 is TGTGCCAGCAGTGAGCACCAGGGTACCTATCAGCCCCAGCATTTT.

This rearrangement joins TRBV11-2 to TRBJ2-7, with 11 bases aligning to TRBD1. V shed 3 bases and J 2 bases; nucleotides not matched to a gene: 6. CDR3 length: 16 amino acids. Germline V gene lookup returns CDR1 SGHAT and CDR2 FQNNGV. The CDR3 spells CASSFAPGQGAYEQYF. Here the CDR3 DNA reads TGTGCCAGCAGCTTCGCACCGGGACAGGGGGCCTACGAGCAGTACTTC.

This clone occurred a few times. This chain uses TRBV5-4 with TRBJ2-2; tentatively, D is TRBD2 (5 bases). The CDR3 loop spans 16 amino acids. CDR1 is SGHNT, CDR2 YYREEE, per germline (reference sequence). Trimming removed 3 bases from V and 3 bases from J, with 15 bases in between. The CDR3: CASSWAGGRDTGELFF. The CDR3 DNA follows: TGTGCCAGCAGCTGGGCTGGCGGGCGAGACACCGGGGAGCTGTTTTTT.